Sequencing of this T cell receptor (beta chain) was carried out in a study of beta chain features in type 1 diabetes. Overall study: Examined across all samples were 90 million to 130 million sorted cells. General study results and limits: VDJ junctions in type 1 diabetes patients carried more deletions and fewer insertions. Patients' naive, central memory and regulatory TCRB repertoires appeared more alike than those of healthy donors.

This clone was detected only a few times. Antigen specificity is unknown. Trimming stripped 2 bases from V and 0 bases from J, with 11 bases between. The CDR3 runs to 16 residues. Per germline, CDR1 MNHEY and CDR2 SVGAGI. The study reverse transcribed the entire isolated RNA, so it sequenced expressed TCRB transcripts. Profiled with immunoSEQ multiplex PCR; TCRdb holds only in-frame clones, not every one. The sample lists 400,000 to 600,000 clones, 30% occurring once. This TCR was sampled from a man younger than 35 in good health. Sample: naive CD4+ T cells from blood. The rearrangement joins TRBV6-5 to TRBJ2-1; the D is unclear. In DNA, the CDR3 is TGTGCCAGCAGTTACGCATACCTGAGCTCCTACAATGAGCAGTTCTTC. As protein: CASSYAYLSSYNEQFF.